This T cell receptor beta chain was profiled in a study of blood T cell repertoires in COVID-19. Turning to the study itself: The United States, Italy and Spain supplied acute and convalescent COVID-19 samples. From T cells, B-cell-depleted T cells, or PBMCs came the material, which was cDNA or gDNA.

This clone was detected only a few times. Unmatched junction bases numbered 8, after V lost 4 bases and J lost 5 bases. The CDR3 has 15 residues. CDR1 is MRHNA and CDR2 is SNTAGT in the germline V gene. Sequencing used immunoSEQ multiplex PCR; TCRdb keeps in-frame clones, though not all of them. The table records over 150,000 clones, about 85% of them present only once. The chain is built from TRBV6-4 and TRBJ1-2; 9 positions agree with TRBD1. The receptor's source is a man aged 55 to 69 with COVID-19, enrolled during active disease. Specimen: peripheral blood. CDR3 region: CASSASGTGLYGYTF. The CDR3 DNA sequence: TGTGCCAGCAGTGCCTCCGGGACAGGGTTGTATGGCTACACCTTC.